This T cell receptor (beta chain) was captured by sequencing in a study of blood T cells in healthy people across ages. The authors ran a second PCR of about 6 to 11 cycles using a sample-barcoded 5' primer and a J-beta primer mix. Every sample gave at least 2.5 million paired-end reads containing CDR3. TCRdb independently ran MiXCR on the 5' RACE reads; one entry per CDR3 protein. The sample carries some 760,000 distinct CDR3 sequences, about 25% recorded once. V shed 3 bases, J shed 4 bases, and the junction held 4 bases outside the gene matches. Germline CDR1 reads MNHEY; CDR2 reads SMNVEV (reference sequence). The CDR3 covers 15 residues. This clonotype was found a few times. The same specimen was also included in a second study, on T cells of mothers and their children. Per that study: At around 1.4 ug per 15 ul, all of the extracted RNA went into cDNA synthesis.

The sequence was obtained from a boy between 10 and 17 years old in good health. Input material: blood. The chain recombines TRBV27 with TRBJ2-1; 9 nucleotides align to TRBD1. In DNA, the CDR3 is TGTGCCAGCAGTTTTGGGACAGGGATATACAATGAGCAGTTCTTC. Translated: CASSFGTGIYNEQFF.